Each of the 25 T cell receptor beta chains below was sequenced from the same sample in a study of T cells in Graves' hyperthyroidism and ophthalmopathy. Authors of the study amplified TCR beta CDR3 regions from RNA transcripts. HTBI primers were the set used in a first-round RT-PCR of the TCR CDR3. MiXCR, run by TCRdb on the multiplex PCR reads, gives a single entry per CDR3 protein. In the table there are a few hundred thousand distinct CDR3 sequences, 17% of which are singletons. Sequenced: blood. The receptors were gathered from a woman aged 60 to 75 with Graves' ophthalmopathy.

Concerning this clonotype itself: Being one base from a much bigger clone, this may be a read error. The V call is TRBV6-5, the J call TRBJ2-1, with D uncertain. Germline CDR1 and CDR2: MNHEY and SVGAGI. The CDR3 extends over 11 amino acids. CDR3 DNA sequence: TGTGCCAGCAGTTACGTGGATGAGCAGCTCTTC. This encodes CASSYVDEQLF.

This clonotype occurred once. The CDR3 here is CSVGSTDTQYF. The DNA of the CDR3 is TGCAGCGTTGGCAGCACAGATACGCAGTATTTT. The rearrangement joins TRBV29-1 to TRBJ2-3; D not resolved. This CDR3 comprises 11 residues. CDR1 is SQVTM, CDR2 ANQGSEA, per germline. Trimming left V 4 bases short and J 0 bases short, with 2 bases between.

The chain carries TRBV6-1 and TRBJ2-7, with D hard to call. Trimming pared 5 bases from V and 1 base from J, leaving 15 bases between. The CDR3 covers 15 residues. In germline, CDR1 is MNHNS, CDR2 SASEGT. The CDR3, as DNA: TGTGCCAGCAGTCCTAACCAAGTGGGATCCTACGAGCAGTACTTC. Its translation is CASSPNQVGSYEQYF.

This clonotype was observed many times. The genes are TRBV20-1 and TRBJ2-1; 9 positions agree with TRBD2. The germline V gene has CDR1 DFQATT and CDR2 SNEGSKA (reference sequence). With 1 base clipped from V and 9 bases from J, the junction kept 10 bases outside the gene matches. This CDR3 has 15 residues. In DNA, the CDR3 is TGCAGTGCTAGAGGAGGGCGGGGGGGCACCGCTGAGCAGTTCTTC. It specifies CSARGGRGGTAEQFF.

This clonotype has a handful of counts. The chain employs TRBV5-1 and TRBJ2-2; 7 bases map to TRBD2. CDR1 is SGHRS and CDR2 is YFSETQ in the germline V gene. The CDR3 consists of 15 residues. V lost 6 bases, J lost 0 bases, and 5 bases stayed unmatched. The CDR3 loop is CASTRDYANTGELFF. CDR3 DNA sequence: TGCGCCAGCACACGGGACTACGCGAACACCGGGGAGCTGTTTTTT.

This chain links TRBV18 with TRBJ1-1; TRBD1 might be the D (5 bases). Trimming stripped 3 bases from V and 11 bases from J, with 13 bases between. CDR1 is KGHSH, CDR2 LQKENI, per germline. The CDR3 totals 12 residues. CDR3 region: CASSPGGYWAFF. As DNA, the CDR3 is TGTGCCAGCTCACCGGGGGGATATTGGGCTTTCTTT. The variable domain in full, with the rest retrieved from reference TRBV18 and TRBJ1-1, is NAGVMQNPRHLVRRRGQEARLRCSPMKGHSHVYWYRQLPEEGLKFMVYLQKENIIDESGMPKERFSAEFPKEGPSILRIQQVVRGDSAAYFCASSPGGYWAFFGQGTRLTVV.

This clonotype was picked up many times. This chain connects TRBV7-3 to TRBJ2-7; 10 positions agree with TRBD1. Trimming cost V 5 bases and J 3 bases; bases outside gene matches: 7. This CDR3 contains 15 residues. Germline V gene lookup returns CDR1 SGHTA and CDR2 FQGTGA. CDR3 in amino acids: CASSRSGTGVYEQYF. DNA of the CDR3: TGTGCCAGCAGCCGGTCGGGGACAGGGGTCTACGAGCAGTACTTC.

This chain joins TRBV19 and TRBJ2-6, with D perhaps matching TRBD2 (6 bases). The length of the CDR3 is 20 residues. Germline lookup yields CDR1 LNHDA and CDR2 SQIVND (reference sequence). V lost 2 bases and J lost 0, with 20 bases in between. The CDR3 here is CASSIRGWGDHSSGANVLTF. The CDR3 DNA follows: TGTGCCAGTAGTATAAGGGGTTGGGGGGACCATTCCTCTGGGGCCAACGTCCTGACTTTC. Full variable domain (remainder filled in from reference TRBV19 and TRBJ2-6): DGGITQSPKYLFRKEGQNVTLSCEQNLNHDAMYWYRQDPGQGLRLIYYSQIVNDFQKGDIAEGYSVSREKKESFPLTVTSAQKNPTAFYLCASSIRGWGDHSSGANVLTFGAGSRLTVL.

The chain recombines TRBV7-9 with TRBJ2-7; no clear D. From germline, CDR1 is SEHNR and CDR2 FQNEAQ (reference sequence). This CDR3 comprises 12 residues. Trimming left V 2 bases short and J 6 bases short, with 8 bases between. The CDR3 DNA sequence: TGTGCCAGCAGCTTAAATACGGGCGAGCAGTACTTC. Its translation: CASSLNTGEQYF.

There are many counts of this clonotype. The chain links TRBV27 to TRBJ2-5; tentative D call: TRBD1 (5 bases). There are 14 residues in the CDR3. Trimming stripped 0 bases from V and 4 bases from J, with 9 bases between. Germline values: CDR1 MNHEY, CDR2 SMNVEV (reference sequence). The CDR3 loop reads CASSLSSRVETQYF. As DNA, the CDR3 is TGTGCCAGCAGTTTATCATCCAGGGTAGAGACCCAGTACTTC.

Comments on this clonotype: Possible read error: a much larger clone is one base away. The rearrangement links TRBV20-1 to TRBJ1-2, with 7 nucleotides matching TRBD1. The V gene's germline CDR1 is DFQATT and CDR2 SNEGSKA (reference sequence). The CDR3 contains 15 residues. This chain's CDR3 is CSASRGTAPSYGYPF. The CDR3 nucleotides are TGCAGTGCTAGTCGAGGGACAGCCCCTAGCTATGGCTACCCCTTC.

This chain links TRBV4-3 with TRBJ2-2, with D unclear. V gave up 0 bases and J gave up 0 bases, with 8 bases separating them. The CDR3 is 16 amino acids. From germline, CDR1 is LGHNA and CDR2 YSLEER. The CDR3 loop reads CASSQDRLTNTGELFF. The CDR3 DNA reads TGCGCCAGCAGCCAAGATAGGCTAACGAACACCGGGGAGCTGTTTTTT.

The chain links TRBV12-3 or TRBV12-4 to TRBJ1-2; 10 bases match TRBD1. The junction had 11 bases not matched to a gene; V was cut back by 7 bases and J by 3 bases. CDR3 length: 16 residues. In nucleotides, the CDR3 is TGTGCCAGCATTGGTGGGACAGGGGTACGTGACTATGGCTACACCTTC. This encodes CASIGGTGVRDYGYTF.

This clonotype was recorded at least ten times. V and J are TRBV5-5 and TRBJ2-7, with TRBD2 matching 12 bases. Germline-derived CDR1 and CDR2 are SGHKS and YYEKEE (reference sequence). Trimming took 5 bases from V and 1 from J; bases not matched to a gene: 10. This CDR3 contains 17 residues. The CDR3 DNA reads as TGTGCCAGCAGTATACTAGCGGGAGGACTCACTTCCTACGAGCAGTACTTC. Translation gives CASSILAGGLTSYEQYF.

The chain employs TRBV6-5 and TRBJ1-2; no clear D gene. V lost 2 bases to trimming and J lost 1 base, with 8 bases between them. The CDR3 contains 14 residues. The germline V gene has CDR1 MNHEY and CDR2 SVGAGI. The CDR3 spells CASSYDSHNYGYTF. In nucleotides, the CDR3 is TGTGCCAGCAGTTACGATAGCCATAACTATGGCTACACCTTC.

This clonotype was found a few times. A much larger clone lies a single base off, so this may be a read error. The chain has TRBV7-9 and TRBJ2-3; D possibly corresponds to TRBD2 (5 bases). This CDR3 region has 15 residues. Germline V gives CDR1 SEHNR, CDR2 FQNEAQ (reference sequence). The V end was cut by 5 bases, the J end by 6 bases, with 18 bases between. The CDR3 here is CASSLGRTWEDTQYF. The CDR3 DNA sequence: TGTGCCAGCAGCCTCGGGCGGACCTGGGAGGATACGCAGTATTTT. The entire variable domain, with the rest obtained from reference TRBV7-9 and TRBJ2-3, is as follows: DTGVSQNPRHKITKRGQNVTFRCDPISEHNRLYWYRQTLGQGPEFLTYFQNEAQLEKSRLLSDRFSAERPKGSFSTLEIQRTEQGDSAMYLCASSLGRTWEDTQYFGPGTRLTVL.

The gene calls are TRBV6-5 and TRBJ2-4; possibly TRBD2 for D (5 bases). This CDR3 is built from 16 residues. Germline CDR1 reads MNHEY; CDR2 reads SVGAGI. V was clipped by 0 bases and J by 2 bases, with 11 bases between them. The CDR3 nucleotides are TGTGCCAGCAGTTACTCAGCCAGAGGGTCCAAAAACATTCAGTACTTC. Amino acids: CASSYSARGSKNIQYF.

This clonotype was detected many times. The rearrangement joins TRBV7-2 to TRBJ2-7; D gene unclear. V was shortened by 6 bases and J by 4 bases, with 19 bases between the two germline ends. Germline V gives CDR1 SGHTA, CDR2 FQGNSA. CDR3 length: 15 residues. The CDR3 nucleotides are TGTGCCAGCAGTTACCGAGGCAACGACGGTTACGAGCAGTACTTC. Protein product: CASSYRGNDGYEQYF.

This clonotype was seen repeatedly, ten times or more. The gene calls are TRBV28 and TRBJ1-1; TRBD1 matches 9 bases. Germline-derived CDR1 and CDR2 are MDHEN and SYDVKM. V dropped 6 bases and J dropped 2; count of bases not matched to a gene: 7. The CDR3 extends over 15 amino acids. Here the CDR3 reads CASSQPTGGNTEAFF. The CDR3 nucleotides read TGTGCCAGCAGCCAACCCACAGGGGGCAACACTGAAGCTTTCTTT.

To note about this clonotype: Since a much larger clone is just one base distant, this may be a read error. This rearrangement joins TRBV9 to TRBJ2-5, with D possibly being TRBD1 (5 bases). The J call may be mistaken, given a closer DNA end match to TRBJ2-1. CDR3 length: 16 amino acids. Germline loops: CDR1 SGDLS, CDR2 YYNGEE. CDR3 nucleotide sequence: TGTGCCAGCAGCGTAGCTTCCCAGGGTGGTTTGGAGACCCAGTTCTTC. It codes for CASSVASQGGLETQFF.

On this clonotype itself: Given a much more abundant clone one base away, this may be a read error. The CDR3 DNA is TGTGCCAGCATTATACAGGGGACAGATACGCAGTATTTT. Translated, it gives CASIIQGTDTQYF. V and J are TRBV2 and TRBJ2-3; 7 bases map to TRBD1. CDR1 is SNHLY, CDR2 FYNNEI, per germline. The trim removed 7 bases at V and 3 bases at J, leaving 4 bases unmatched. This CDR3 spans 13 amino acids.

This clonotype was counted ten times or more. The chain is built from TRBV20-1 and TRBJ2-7, with D perhaps TRBD2 (6 bases). CDR1 and CDR2 (germline): DFQATT, SNEGSKA (reference sequence). The CDR3 consists of 13 residues. V lost 4 bases, J lost 6 bases, and 16 bases lay in between. The CDR3 reads CSANRRRVSEQYF. CDR3 nucleotides: TGCAGTGCTAACAGACGGAGGGTCTCCGAGCAGTACTTC.

In its sample, this clonotype was seen many times. The V call is TRBV5-6, the J call TRBJ2-1; TRBD2 might be the D (6 bases). The CDR3 is 15 amino acids. The V end was cut by 3 bases, the J end by 0 bases, with 10 bases between. Germline lookup yields CDR1 SGHDT and CDR2 YYEEEE. The CDR3 protein is CASSSGGSSYNEQFF. CDR3 bases: TGTGCCAGCAGCTCCGGGGGAAGCTCCTACAATGAGCAGTTCTTC.

The gene calls are TRBV7-2 and TRBJ2-2; D gene unclear. In germline, CDR1 is SGHTA, CDR2 FQGNSA. The CDR3 is 14 residues long. V was cut by 1 base and J by 9 bases, with 12 bases left in between. CDR3 nucleotides: TGTGCCAGCAGCTTAGGGTTCAATACCAGGGAGCTGTTTTTT. Translation gives CASSLGFNTRELFF.

This clonotype was counted many times. The V call is TRBV18, the J call TRBJ1-1, with D unclear. In germline, CDR1 is KGHSH, CDR2 LQKENI. V lost 3 bases, J lost 1 base, and 9 bases lay in between. This CDR3 region has 14 residues. Written as DNA, the CDR3 is TGTGCCAGCTCACCTTTAACCCCGAACACTGAAGCTTTCTTT. Amino acids: CASSPLTPNTEAFF.